These 22 T cell receptor beta chains came from one sample sequenced in a study of identical twins. TCRdb re-derived calls from the 5' RACE reads in MiXCR, one entry per CDR3 protein. The sample has roughly 470,000 distinct CDR3 sequences, roughly 13% seen once. This sample also belongs to another study, concerning yellow fever vaccine responses in identical twins.

The source material was CD4+ T cells sorted from blood. Source of these receptors: a woman aged 18-29 years in good health.

The chain links TRBV24-1 to TRBJ2-1; D might be TRBD1 (5 bases). The V and J ends lost 8 bases and 5 bases respectively, with 12 bases between them. Germline values: CDR1 KGHDR, CDR2 SFDVKD. This CDR3 has 13 residues. This chain's CDR3 is CATIGHNDNEQFF. DNA of the CDR3: TGTGCCACCATCGGACATAATGACAATGAGCAGTTCTTC.

This clonotype was detected many times. The chain recombines TRBV9 with TRBJ2-5; D gene unclear. CDR1 SGDLS and CDR2 YYNGEE come from the germline V gene. Trimming took off 0 bases at V and 4 bases at J, with 10 bases between the two ends. The CDR3 totals 14 residues. CDR3 amino acids: CASSVAPRGETQYF. CDR3 nucleotide sequence: TGTGCCAGCAGCGTAGCCCCAAGAGGAGAGACCCAGTACTTC.

The V gene is TRBV5-6, the J gene TRBJ1-3; D not resolved. The CDR3 has 14 amino acids. Germline V gives CDR1 SGHDT, CDR2 YYEEEE. Trimming left V 0 bases short and J 2 bases short, with 6 bases between. CDR3 amino acids: CASSLVEPGNTIYF. In DNA, the CDR3 is TGTGCCAGCAGCTTGGTCGAACCTGGAAACACCATATATTTT.

There are a few counts of this clonotype. The chain carries TRBV2 and TRBJ2-5; 9 bases are shared with TRBD1. The CDR3 is made up of 14 amino acids. J lost 6 bases, V lost 6 bases, and 8 bases had no gene match. CDR1 and CDR2 from the germline V gene are SNHLY and FYNNEI. CDR3 in DNA: TGTGCCAGCAGGCCCGACAGGGGGACGCAGACCCAGTACTTC. Translating gives CASRPDRGTQTQYF.

This rearrangement joins TRBV12-3 or TRBV12-4 to TRBJ2-6; 8 bases agree with TRBD1. This CDR3 spans 17 amino acids. V was pared by 3 bases and J by 3 bases, with 7 bases of the junction left unmatched. The CDR3 protein is CASSFGQGAHGANVLTF. As DNA, the CDR3 is TGTGCCAGCAGTTTTGGGCAGGGGGCGCATGGGGCCAACGTCCTGACTTTC.

This clonotype occurred a few times. The CDR3 spells CSARPPGGHYGYTF. CDR3 DNA: TGCAGTGCCCGACCCCCGGGGGGCCACTATGGCTACACCTTC. The V and J genes are TRBV20-1 and TRBJ1-2; possible D gene TRBD1, 6 bases. The ends were cut back, 6 bases at V and 3 bases at J, with 17 bases in the middle. Germline values: CDR1 DFQATT, CDR2 SNEGSKA (reference sequence). This CDR3 has 14 amino acids.

The chain employs TRBV4-1 and TRBJ1-2; 9 nucleotides match TRBD1. Germline V CDR1 and CDR2: MGHRA, YSYEKL. Losses at the gene ends were 4 bases for V and 12 bases for J; bases not matched to a gene: 3. The CDR3 extends over 11 amino acids. The CDR3 protein is CASSLGQGHTF. CDR3 nucleotides: TGCGCCAGCAGCCTGGGACAGGGTCACACCTTC.

The chain carries TRBV12-3 or TRBV12-4 and TRBJ2-7, with 12 bases matching TRBD2. The CDR3 has 15 residues. After removal of 5 bases from V and 6 bases from J, the junction contained 8 bases not matched to a gene. CDR3: CASSPTSGRLREQYF. The CDR3 bases are TGTGCCAGCAGTCCTACTAGCGGGAGGTTGCGCGAGCAGTACTTC.

This clonotype was counted a few times. The rearrangement links TRBV6-6 to TRBJ2-3; no definite D call. This CDR3 has 11 amino acids. Germline CDR1 reads MNHNY; CDR2 reads SVGAGI (reference sequence). The V and J ends lost 7 bases and 6 bases respectively, with 8 bases between them. CDR3 DNA sequence: TGTGCCAGCACCCTTTGGGATACGCAGTATTTT. Translated, it gives CASTLWDTQYF.

This clonotype occurred a few times. The V and J genes are TRBV20-1 and TRBJ2-7, with 8 bases lining up with TRBD2. The CDR3 is 13 residues long. J lost 4 bases, V lost 3 bases, and 5 bases had no gene match. Germline CDR1 and CDR2: DFQATT and SNEGSKA (reference sequence). CDR3 DNA sequence: TGCAGTGCTAGCTCTAGCGGGCGTTACGAGCAGTACTTC. It is translated as CSASSSGRYEQYF.

This chain links TRBV7-2 with TRBJ2-7; 13 nucleotides agree with TRBD2. In germline, CDR1 is SGHTA, CDR2 FQGNSA. The CDR3 contains 13 residues. Unmatched junction bases numbered 6, after V lost 4 bases and J lost 12 bases. CDR3 region: CASSSGLAGARYF. CDR3 sequence (DNA): TGTGCCAGCAGCTCCGGACTAGCGGGGGCGCGGTACTTC.

The rearrangement joins TRBV9 to TRBJ2-1; TRBD2 might be the D (6 bases). Deletions cut 0 bases from V and 9 bases from J, with 16 bases between. This CDR3 spans 15 amino acids. Per germline, CDR1 SGDLS and CDR2 YYNGEE. The CDR3 sequence: CASSVERIGTSEQFF. The CDR3 DNA reads TGTGCCAGCAGCGTAGAACGTATCGGGACTTCTGAGCAGTTCTTC. The variable domain in full, with the rest retrieved from reference TRBV9 and TRBJ2-1, is DSGVTQTPKHLITATGQRVTLRCSPRSGDLSVYWYQQSLDQGLQFLIQYYNGEERAKGNILERFSAQQFPDLHSELNLSSLELGDSALYFCASSVERIGTSEQFFGPGTRLTVL.

This clonotype was observed a few times. The gene calls are TRBV28 and TRBJ2-7; D is unclear. Deletions cut 6 bases from V and 2 bases from J, with 11 bases between. Germline V gives CDR1 MDHEN, CDR2 SYDVKM. The CDR3 has 13 amino acids. For the CDR3, the DNA is TGTGCCAGCAGGCGGCCACAGCCCTACGAGCAGTACTTC. Protein sequence: CASRRPQPYEQYF.

This clonotype was observed a single time. The rearrangement joins TRBV29-1 to TRBJ2-1; D is unclear. CDR3 length: 15 amino acids. The V gene lost 6 bases and the J gene lost 0 bases, with 15 bases spanning the gap. Germline loops: CDR1 SQVTM, CDR2 ANQGSEA. The CDR3 coding sequence is TGCAGCGTGGCCCTCGGCAGGAGCTCCTACAATGAGCAGTTCTTC. Amino acids: CSVALGRSSYNEQFF.

This clonotype appeared a few times. The chain employs TRBV5-6 and TRBJ2-3; no firm D call. Germline CDR1 reads SGHDT; CDR2 reads YYEEEE. V was clipped by 2 bases and J by 2 bases, with 6 bases between them. The CDR3 loop spans 13 amino acids. CDR3 amino acids: CASSFFHTDTQYF. The CDR3 coding sequence is TGTGCCAGCAGCTTTTTCCACACAGATACGCAGTATTTT.

This clonotype occurred a few times. The chain couples TRBV6-2 or TRBV6-3 to TRBJ1-1; 12 bases match TRBD1. V was pared by 5 bases and J by 4 bases, with 20 bases of the junction left unmatched. This CDR3 comprises 20 residues. Germline assignment: CDR1 MNHEY and CDR2 SVGEGT. CDR3 loop: CASSPYVMGTGGAGGTEAFF. In nucleotides, the CDR3 is TGTGCCAGCAGTCCTTATGTCATGGGGACAGGGGGCGCGGGAGGCACTGAAGCTTTCTTT.

This clonotype showed up just once. The genes are TRBV18 and TRBJ2-5; D gene unclear. V was pared by 3 bases and J by 5 bases, with 10 bases between. CDR1 is KGHSH and CDR2 is LQKENI in the germline V gene. The CDR3 is 13 amino acids. The CDR3 DNA reads TGTGCCAGCTCACCGGAAAAAGGGGAGACCCAGTACTTC. This codes for CASSPEKGETQYF.

V usage is TRBV7-9 and J usage is TRBJ2-3; 10 bases align to TRBD1. Germline loops: CDR1 SEHNR, CDR2 FQNEAQ (reference sequence). The CDR3 has 15 residues. The junction had 4 bases not matched to a gene; V was cut back by 5 bases and J by 2 bases. The CDR3 bases are TGTGCCAGCAGCATCGGACAGGGGGACACAGATACGCAGTATTTT. Translation gives CASSIGQGDTDTQYF.

This clonotype was counted between two and nine times. The genes are TRBV15 and TRBJ1-5; D possibly corresponds to TRBD1 (6 bases). V lost 2 bases, J lost 4 bases, and 12 bases lay in between. CDR3 length equals 15 residues. Germline V CDR1 and CDR2: LNHNV, YYDKDF (reference sequence). CDR3 nucleotide sequence: TGTGCCACCAGCAGAAAAATACAGGGAAATCAGCCCCAGCATTTT. Encoded protein: CATSRKIQGNQPQHF.

This chain joins TRBV29-1 and TRBJ2-1; D possibly corresponds to TRBD1 (5 bases). The CDR3 runs 11 residues. Between the trimmed V and J ends, which lost 8 bases and 8 bases, there was a span of 13 bases. Germline-derived CDR1 and CDR2 are SQVTM and ANQGSEA. The CDR3 spells CSQSQGYEQFF. The DNA of the CDR3 is TGCAGCCAATCGCAGGGTTATGAGCAGTTCTTC.

The CDR3 loop reads CASSPDRVTIYEQYF. CDR3 DNA sequence: TGTGCCAGCAGCCCGGACAGGGTAACCATCTACGAGCAGTACTTC. The chain couples TRBV6-1 to TRBJ2-7, with 8 nucleotides matching TRBD1. V gave up 6 bases and J gave up 3 bases; unmatched junction bases: 10. From germline, CDR1 is MNHNS and CDR2 SASEGT. This CDR3 comprises 15 residues.

The V call is TRBV6-2 or TRBV6-3, the J call TRBJ2-1, with D tentatively TRBD1 (6 bases). The germline V and J ends were trimmed by 7 bases and 0 bases, with 16 bases remaining between them. Germline V gene data show CDR1 as MNHEY and CDR2 as SVGEGT. The CDR3 runs 16 residues. CDR3 sequence: CASKSAVGGSYNEQFF. In DNA, the CDR3 is TGTGCCAGCAAGTCGGCTGTAGGGGGCTCCTACAATGAGCAGTTCTTC.